This T cell receptor (beta chain) was sequenced for a study of T cell responses to AZD1222 COVID-19 vaccine (dated by TCRdb to 2020 to 2022). About the study as a whole: AZD1222 recipients with second doses at about 4 weeks or about 12 weeks were pooled, because spike-specific TCR depth and breadth did not differ between schedules. A total of over 230 trial participants underwent TCR sequencing, of whom some 210 received two doses of AZD1222 and about 25 received two doses of the MenACWY control vaccine. Trial participants were enrolled by age into 18-55, 56-69 and 70-plus year subgroups, with 148, 28 and 57 TCR-sequenced participants respectively.

The CDR3 regions of human TCRbeta chains were analyzed by immunosequencing. Per the source publication's procedure: Repertoire TCRs were matched against a reference library of SARS-CoV-2-specific TCRs generated with the MIRA antigen-specificity platform. Breadth was defined as the fraction of unique TCRs that were SARS-CoV-2-associated. Depth was defined as the fraction of total T cells that were SARS-CoV-2-associated. Using the MIRA data, each spike-specific TCR was mapped to the spike region that the TCR reacts to and placed in a CD4 or CD8 class. Log10-transformed breadth and depth values were compared by one-way ANOVA with Sidak's multiple comparisons tests. TCRdb retrieved this table from immuneACCESS and kept in-frame rearrangements only. Not all clones are present; in checked studies, unresolved V genes account for under half, and no reason is known for the remainder. Clonal size and the V and J genes are those of that table, whereas D and trimming came from the DNA. Present in this sample are 98,000 or so clones, 88% of which were seen just once. The top ten hold around 9% of the sample.

About this clone: No antigen is known for it. No quality values exist for individual bases; no much larger clone is one base distant.

What the authors observed across the whole study: Reportedly, close to half of the unique spike-specific TCRs recognized epitopes lying outside the regions that are mutated in the B.1.351 and B.1.1.7 variants. Spike-specific TCR breadth and depth rose significantly after two AZD1222 doses compared with day 0 and with MenACWY recipients. In the small 56-69-year group, the increase in depth fell short of significance, most likely because of low power. Because no samples from the day 14 peak response were available, repertoires could be characterized only after the peak T cell response. Participants were mostly white British, with more females than males. The authors suggested clonal diversity may have been underestimated. CD4 TCRs associated with the vaccine covered the entire spike protein, and the dominant responses were in regions 160-218 and 743-854. Conclusions about previously exposed vaccinees are limited, since just six or seven AZD1222 recipients were seropositive for SARS-CoV-2 at baseline.

This specimen's time point label, per the study, means: baseline before first vaccination. Vaccinee samples came from UK trials COV001 and COV002, including a single-blind randomized controlled phase 2/3 trial of AZD1222 (ChAdOx1 nCoV-19) in healthy adults. For TCRbeta chain sequencing, PBMC samples from trial participants were taken at day 0 and at day 28 after the second dose. Unmatched junction bases come to 7, with V trimmed by 4 bases and J by 1 base. The CDR3 numbers 16 residues from cysteine through phenylalanine. The retained sequence is limited to the CDR3, 48 bases, with the frame set at the first base. The germline V gene yields SGHTA for CDR1 and FQGNSA for CDR2.

The receptor was isolated from an adult in good health. The sample consisted of peripheral blood, taken on day 0 of AZD1222 vaccination. Recombination linked TRBV7-2 to TRBJ1-5; TRBD1 lines up with 7 middle nucleotides. The CDR3 reads CASSSWTGRSNQPQHF. The base sequence is TGTGCCAGCAGCTCTTGGACAGGACGGAGCAATCAGCCCCAGCATTTT.